This T cell receptor beta chain was sequenced for a study of identical twins (dated by TCRdb to 2016 to 2018). In terms of the full investigation: TCR alpha and beta repertoires from monozygotic twins, unrelated adults of various ages and cord blood were deep-sequenced to test whether fetal clonotypes persist. To rule out contamination, replicate twin experiments were performed at different times with different library preparation protocols.

As concerns this clonotype: The antigen it recognizes is unknown. Per-base qualities were not stored, and no clone one base away is much larger.

All donors were healthy Caucasians. Three unrelated non-twin adults were additionally sequenced: a male aged 18 to 29, a male aged 50 to 60 and a female aged 50 to 60. Using Miltenyi CD45RO+ enrichment and human naive T-cell isolation kits, memory (CD45RO+) and naive T cells were isolated from PBMC. The library was obtained by 5' RACE. The reads were generated on an Illumina HiSeq 2000. Template switching added a universal primer binding site, and the final cDNA carried a unique molecular identifier that allowed TCR cDNA molecules to be counted accurately. Specific primers in the conserved constant-segment region were used to synthesize first-strand cDNA for the TCR alpha and beta chains. To control for contamination, every cDNA library carried two barcodes: a SMART-Mk sample barcode plus Illumina barcodes. Two successive PCR steps introduced TruSeq adapter sequences along with Illumina sample barcodes. Sequencing of the TCR alpha and beta cDNA libraries was done on the Illumina HiSeq platform using custom primers. The authors' analysis ran thus. MiGEC was used to process raw reads and extract unique molecular identifiers, and MiXCR was used to find CDR3 positions. Recombination models were inferred per individual with the repgenHMM and IGoR tools using an EM algorithm. The analysis of shared clonotypes was done with the tcR package in R, with sharing normalized by the product of cloneset sizes. To study raw recombination without the effects of thymic and clonal selection, out-of-frame nonproductive sequences were analyzed. TCRdb ran its own pipeline on the public reads, namely fastp trimming at Q25 and MiXCR clone calling, and kept in-frame beta chains. Each entry merges the rows of one CDR3 protein and shows their most common DNA and genes. Clone size and V and J calls follow TCRdb, not the original study. The sample table lists 420,000 or so distinct CDR3 sequences, approximately 17% of them with a count of one. Roughly 12% of the sample comes from the top ten.

The study at large found these results: Fewer insertions were carried by abundant cord blood beta clonotypes, a similar but weaker trend appeared in young adult naive repertoires, and no such trend appeared in memory repertoires. In monozygotic twins, recombination models systematically underestimated out-of-frame TCR alpha sharing, but the models matched the sharing seen between unrelated individuals. Zero-insertion analyses could be partly confounded by invariant T cells such as MAIT and iNKT, although diverse VJ usage argued against such confounding for most clonotypes. Out-of-frame TCR alpha sequences shared between twins showed an excess of low generation-probability sequences compared with coincidental sharing between unrelated individuals. Because the same donors could not be followed over many years, the conclusions relied on cross-sectional statistical analysis. Excess twin sharing in beta out-of-frame sequences was weaker because fewer shared sequences lowered the signal-to-noise ratio.

The V end gives up 9 bases and the J end 4 bases, leaving 6 bases in the junction not matched to a gene. From the cysteine through the phenylalanine, the CDR3 covers 13 amino acids. Only the CDR3 region is kept as DNA, spanning 39 bases read in frame from base 1. CDR1 and CDR2 were assigned from the germline V gene (reference sequence) as LNHDA and SQIVND. The rearrangement combines TRBV19 with TRBJ2-7, and TRBD2 aligns with 10 junction nucleotides. The clonotype originates from a man aged 45 to 65 in good health. Sequenced sample: naive T cells sorted from blood. Reading the label with the study, this specimen's cell subset or site is: cells isolated with a human naive T-cell isolation kit. In nucleotides, the sequence is TGTGCCAGGAAACTAGCGGGATCTTACGAGCAGTACTTC. This codes for CARKLAGSYEQYF.